This TCR beta chain was profiled in a study of blood T cells in healthy people across ages (dated by TCRdb to the mid-2010s). About the investigation overall: Template switching captured roughly one uniquely barcoded TCR beta cDNA molecule per two T cells in model experiments. Age-related changes in TCR beta repertoire diversity were measured in the study by deep sequencing normalized with unique cDNA molecular identifiers. The donors were divided into four age groups: young (average approximately 17 years), middle-aged (about 40), aged (about 60) and long-lived (approximately 74). Donors of different ages were randomly distributed across sequencing lanes to avoid experimental bias. The study analyzed two additional independent replicas of 1 million unique cDNA reads from the same blood draw for two donors, one aged 18 to 30 and one aged 80 or older.

The CDR3 holds 15 amino acids from the cysteine to the phenylalanine. Only CDR3 DNA is held: 45 bases, read in frame from base 1. V is reduced by 4 bases and J by 4 bases, leaving a spacing of 16 bases between them. According to the germline V gene, CDR1 reads SGHDN and CDR2 reads FVKESK. This clonotype was seen at least ten times. Its antigen has not been determined. No base quality information exists; no much larger clone differs at one position. Library preparation used 5' RACE. Reads for this sample came from an Illumina HiSeq 2500. The second PCR ran for about 6 to 11 cycles and used a J-beta primer mix along with a sample-barcoded 5' primer. A unique molecular identifier was introduced onto each TCR beta cDNA molecule by a template-switch 5' adaptor carrying 12 random nucleotides. Each sample yielded at least 2.5 million CDR3-containing paired-end reads. First-strand cDNA synthesis was performed from all RNA using the Mint cDNA synthesis kit, with priming by a TRBC-specific oligonucleotide. After uracil-DNA glycosylase treatment, a first 18-cycle PCR used universal primers M1SS and BC2_uni_R on all cDNA. On the authors' methods: For normalization, 1 million high-quality reads were randomly selected from each sample, with every read carrying a distinct molecular identifier. Reads with shared molecular identifiers were discarded instead of being binned into consensus sequences. CDR3 identification, clonotype clustering and error correction used MiTCR with a Q25 quality threshold and the strictest error-elimination algorithm. A nonparametric unseen species model using Euler transformation provided a lower-bound estimate of total TCR beta diversity. TCRdb's own reprocessing of the public reads used fastp at Q25 and MiXCR and kept productive beta chains. CDR3 protein sequences are deduplicated, and each keeps its most common genes and DNA. For this entry, the V and J calls and clone size follow TCRdb and not the study's own pipeline. This sample comprises 450,000 to 700,000 distinct CDR3 sequences, 27% of them detected only once. The top ten clones comprise roughly 18% of the sample.

The roughly 37 donors, aged about 6 to 90 years, were systemically healthy Caucasian individuals from Russia. Each donor gave ten milliliters of peripheral blood, collected into EDTA-treated Vacutainer tubes. Ficoll-Paque density-gradient centrifugation was used to isolate PBMCs, with at least 6.5 million per sample. Trizol reagent was used to extract total RNA from PBMCs, with at least 5 micrograms per sample. For every donor, an aliquot of PBMCs went through flow cytometry to measure the percentages of naive CD45RAhigh/CD27high T cells. What the work shows at the level of the full study, not this receptor alone: A strong correlation was found between observed TCR beta diversity and the percentage of naive T cells measured by flow cytometry. Total diversity estimates from one million sequenced T cells were considered lower bounds and underestimates. Compared with the aged group, the long-lived group had more naive CD4+ T cells, fewer expanded clones and increased TCR diversity, suggesting age selection. Since profiling was done on bulk unsorted PBMCs, naive and antigen-experienced compartments could not be conclusively compared. Observed TCR beta diversity per million T cells fell roughly linearly with age, and a significant reduction was already apparent by age about 38. Because the CMV infection status of the donors was unknown, age-related changes in expanded clonotypes may potentially have been confounded.

This TCR was sampled from a woman aged 70-85 years in good health. The chain uses TRBV14 and TRBJ1-2, with an unclear D gene assignment. Source material: blood. CDR3 loop: CASSPGAGKVYGYTF. Read as DNA, the sequence is TGTGCCAGCAGCCCTGGAGCAGGAAAGGTCTATGGCTACACCTTC.